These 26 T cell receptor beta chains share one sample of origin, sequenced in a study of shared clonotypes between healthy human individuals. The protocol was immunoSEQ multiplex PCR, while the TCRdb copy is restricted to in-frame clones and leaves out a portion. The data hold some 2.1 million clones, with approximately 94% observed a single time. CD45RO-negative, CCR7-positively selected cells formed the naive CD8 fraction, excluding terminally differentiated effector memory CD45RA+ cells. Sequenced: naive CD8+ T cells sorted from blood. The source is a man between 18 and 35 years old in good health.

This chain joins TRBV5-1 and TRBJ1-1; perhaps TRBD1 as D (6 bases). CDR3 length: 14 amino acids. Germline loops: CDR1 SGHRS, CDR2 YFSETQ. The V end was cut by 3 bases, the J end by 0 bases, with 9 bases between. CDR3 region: CASSSTGMNTEAFF. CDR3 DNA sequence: TGCGCCAGCAGCTCAACAGGGATGAACACTGAAGCTTTCTTT. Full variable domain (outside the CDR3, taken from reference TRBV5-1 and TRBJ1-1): KAGVTQTPRYLIKTRGQQVTLSCSPISGHRSVSWYQQTPGQGLQFLFEYFSETQRNKGNFPGRFSGRQFSNSRSEMNVSTLELGDSALYLCASSSTGMNTEAFFGQGTRLTVV.

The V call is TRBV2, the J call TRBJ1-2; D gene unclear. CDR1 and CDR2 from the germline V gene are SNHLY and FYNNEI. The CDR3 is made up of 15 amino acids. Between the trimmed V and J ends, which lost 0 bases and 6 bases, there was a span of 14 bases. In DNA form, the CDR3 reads TGTGCCAGCAGTGAAGCGCCCTTTGAGGCGAATGGCTACACCTTC. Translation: CASSEAPFEANGYTF.

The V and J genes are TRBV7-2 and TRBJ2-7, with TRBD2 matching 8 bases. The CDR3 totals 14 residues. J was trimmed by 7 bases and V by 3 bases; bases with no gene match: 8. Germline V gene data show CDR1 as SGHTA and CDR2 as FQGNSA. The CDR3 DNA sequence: TGTGCCAGCAGCTTGTCGGAGGGACTAGTGGAGCAGTACTTC. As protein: CASSLSEGLVEQYF. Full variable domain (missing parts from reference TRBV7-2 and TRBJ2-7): GAGVSQSPSNKVTEKGKDVELRCDPISGHTALYWYRQSLGQGLEFLIYFQGNSAPDKSGLPSDRFSAERTGGSVSTLTIQRTQQEDSAVYLCASSLSEGLVEQYFGPGTRLTVT.

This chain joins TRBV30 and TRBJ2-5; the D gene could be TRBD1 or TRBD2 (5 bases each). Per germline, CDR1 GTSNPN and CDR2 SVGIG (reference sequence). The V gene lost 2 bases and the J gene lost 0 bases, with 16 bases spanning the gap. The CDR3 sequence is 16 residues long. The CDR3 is CAWSTGTFTYQETQYF. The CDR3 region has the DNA TGTGCCTGGAGTACTGGGACCTTCACGTACCAAGAGACCCAGTACTTC.

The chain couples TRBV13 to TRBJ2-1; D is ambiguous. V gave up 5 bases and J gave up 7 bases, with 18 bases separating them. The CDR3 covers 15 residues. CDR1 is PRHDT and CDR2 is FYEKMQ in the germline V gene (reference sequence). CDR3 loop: CASSPEARQENEQFF. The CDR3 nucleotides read TGTGCCAGCAGCCCCGAGGCCCGTCAAGAGAATGAGCAGTTCTTC. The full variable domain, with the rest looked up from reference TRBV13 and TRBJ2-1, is AAGVIQSPRHLIKEKRETATLKCYPIPRHDTVYWYQQGPGQDPQFLISFYEKMQSDKGSIPDRFSAQQFSDYHSELNMSSLELGDSALYFCASSPEARQENEQFFGPGTRLTVL.

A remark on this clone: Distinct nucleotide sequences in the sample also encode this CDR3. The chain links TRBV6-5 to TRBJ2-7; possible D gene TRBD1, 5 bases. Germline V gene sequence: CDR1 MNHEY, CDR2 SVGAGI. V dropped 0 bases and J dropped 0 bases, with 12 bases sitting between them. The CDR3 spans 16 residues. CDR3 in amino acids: CASSYSTGESSYEQYF. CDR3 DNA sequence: TGTGCCAGCAGTTACTCAACAGGCGAGAGCTCCTACGAGCAGTACTTC.

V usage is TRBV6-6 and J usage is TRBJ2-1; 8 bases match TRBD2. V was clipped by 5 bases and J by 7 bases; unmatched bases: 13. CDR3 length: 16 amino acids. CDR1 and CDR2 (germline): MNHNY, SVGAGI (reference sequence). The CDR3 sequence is CASSPRVAGGRNEQFF. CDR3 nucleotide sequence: TGTGCCAGCAGTCCCCGGGTGGCGGGAGGTCGGAATGAGCAGTTCTTC.

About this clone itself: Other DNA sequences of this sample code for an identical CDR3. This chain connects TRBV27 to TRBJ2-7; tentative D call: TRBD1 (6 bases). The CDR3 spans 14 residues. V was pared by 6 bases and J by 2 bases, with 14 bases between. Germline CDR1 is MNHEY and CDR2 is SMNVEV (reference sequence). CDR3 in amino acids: CASSPGTSTYEQYF. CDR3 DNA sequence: TGTGCCAGCAGCCCCGGGACATCTACCTACGAGCAGTACTTC.

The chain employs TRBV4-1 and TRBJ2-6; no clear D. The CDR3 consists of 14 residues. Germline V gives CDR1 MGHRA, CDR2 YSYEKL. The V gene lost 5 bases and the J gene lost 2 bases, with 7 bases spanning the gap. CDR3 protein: CASSSPPGANVLTF. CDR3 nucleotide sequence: TGCGCCAGCAGCTCCCCCCCTGGGGCCAACGTCCTGACTTTC.

CDR3 sequence (DNA): TGTGCCAGCAGTTTCCGACACGCTGGCGGGTATGGCTACACCTTC. Translating it yields CASSFRHAGGYGYTF. This chain links TRBV27 with TRBJ1-2; D not certain. Germline V gives CDR1 MNHEY, CDR2 SMNVEV (reference sequence). The V end was cut by 3 bases, the J end by 5 bases, with 16 bases between. The CDR3 loop spans 15 amino acids.

CDR3 loop: CASSLFAQGVNYEQYF. The CDR3 DNA reads as TGTGCCAGCAGTTTATTCGCGCAAGGGGTCAACTACGAGCAGTACTTC. The chain has TRBV27 and TRBJ2-7, with D possibly TRBD1 on 5 matching bases. The CDR3 length is 16 residues. V lost 1 base, J lost 3 bases, and 16 bases lay in between. Germline V gives CDR1 MNHEY, CDR2 SMNVEV (reference sequence).

The DNA for the CDR3 is TGTGCCAGCAGTCTAACACAGGGGCTTAGCAATCAGCCCCAGCATTTT. Its protein product is CASSLTQGLSNQPQHF. This chain uses TRBV28 with TRBJ1-5; 7 bases are shared with TRBD1. The V gene's germline CDR1 is MDHEN and CDR2 SYDVKM. Trimming took 5 bases from V and 0 from J; bases not matched to a gene: 7. CDR3 length: 16 residues. The full variable domain, with the rest looked up from reference TRBV28 and TRBJ1-5, is DVKVTQSSRYLVKRTGEKVFLECVQDMDHENMFWYRQDPGLGLRLIYFSYDVKMKEKGDIPEGYSVSREKKERFSLILESASTNQTSMYLCASSLTQGLSNQPQHFGDGTRLSIL.

The CDR3 sequence is CATAPVGNEQFF. The CDR3, as DNA: TGTGCCACCGCCCCGGTGGGGAATGAGCAGTTCTTC. The rearrangement joins TRBV25-1 to TRBJ2-1; D remains unclear. CDR1 is MGHDK, CDR2 SYGVNS, per germline. The CDR3 totals 12 residues. V was pared by 10 bases and J by 7 bases, with 14 bases between.

The CDR3 loop is CASSDPGLAAYNEQFF. As DNA, the CDR3 is TGTGCCAGCTCCGACCCGGGACTAGCGGCTTACAATGAGCAGTTCTTC. The rearrangement uses TRBV18 and TRBJ2-1; 11 bases map to TRBD2. V shed 6 bases, J shed 4 bases, and the junction held 8 bases outside the gene matches. The CDR3 loop spans 16 amino acids. Germline V gene lookup returns CDR1 KGHSH and CDR2 LQKENI.

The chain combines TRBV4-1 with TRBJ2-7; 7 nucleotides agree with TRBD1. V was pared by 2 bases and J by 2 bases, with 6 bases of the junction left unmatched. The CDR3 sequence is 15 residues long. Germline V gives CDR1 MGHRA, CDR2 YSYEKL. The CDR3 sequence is CASSQSAGTAYEQYF. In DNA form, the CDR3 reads TGCGCCAGCAGCCAAAGCGCCGGGACAGCCTACGAGCAGTACTTC.

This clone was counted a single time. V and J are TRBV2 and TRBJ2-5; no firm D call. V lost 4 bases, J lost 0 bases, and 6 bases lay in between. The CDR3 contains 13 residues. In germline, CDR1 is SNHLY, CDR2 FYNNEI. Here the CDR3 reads CASSAAYQETQYF. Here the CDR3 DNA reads TGTGCCAGCAGTGCTGCTTACCAAGAGACCCAGTACTTC.

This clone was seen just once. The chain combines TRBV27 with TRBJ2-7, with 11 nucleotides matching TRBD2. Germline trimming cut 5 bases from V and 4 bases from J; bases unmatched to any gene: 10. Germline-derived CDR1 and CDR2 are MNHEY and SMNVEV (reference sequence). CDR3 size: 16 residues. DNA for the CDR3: TGTGCCAGCAGTCCACCTACTAGCGGGAGCTTGTACGAGCAGTACTTC. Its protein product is CASSPPTSGSLYEQYF.

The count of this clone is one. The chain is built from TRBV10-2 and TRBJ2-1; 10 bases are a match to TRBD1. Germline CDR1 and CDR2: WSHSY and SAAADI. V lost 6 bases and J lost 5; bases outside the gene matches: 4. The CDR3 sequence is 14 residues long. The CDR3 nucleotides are TGCGCCAGCAGGACAGGGGGCAAAAACAATGAGCAGTTCTTC. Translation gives CASRTGGKNNEQFF.

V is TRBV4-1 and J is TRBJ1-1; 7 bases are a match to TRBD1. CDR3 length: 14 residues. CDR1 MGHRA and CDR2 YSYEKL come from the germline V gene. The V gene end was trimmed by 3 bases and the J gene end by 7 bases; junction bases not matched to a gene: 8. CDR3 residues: CASSQKGAIDEAFF. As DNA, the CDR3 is TGCGCCAGCAGCCAGAAGGGGGCCATTGATGAAGCTTTCTTT.

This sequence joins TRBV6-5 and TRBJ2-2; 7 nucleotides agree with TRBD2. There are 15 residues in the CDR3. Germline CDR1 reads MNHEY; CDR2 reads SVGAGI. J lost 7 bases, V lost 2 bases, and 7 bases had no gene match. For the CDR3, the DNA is TGTGCCAGCAGTTACAGGGGTTTAGCGGGCGGGGAGCTGTTTTTT. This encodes CASSYRGLAGGELFF.

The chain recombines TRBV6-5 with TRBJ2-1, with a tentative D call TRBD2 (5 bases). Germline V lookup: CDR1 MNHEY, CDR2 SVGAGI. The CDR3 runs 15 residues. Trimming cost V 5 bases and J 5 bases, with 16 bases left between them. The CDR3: CASSIEGPSHNEQFF. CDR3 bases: TGTGCCAGCAGTATAGAGGGCCCCTCGCACAATGAGCAGTTCTTC.

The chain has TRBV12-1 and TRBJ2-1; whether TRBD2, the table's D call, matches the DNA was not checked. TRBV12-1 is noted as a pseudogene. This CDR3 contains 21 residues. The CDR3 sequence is CASSFGDTGTSGDHDYNEQFF. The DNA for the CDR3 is TGTGCCAGCAGCTTTGGGGATACCGGGACTAGCGGGGACCATGACTACAATGAGCAGTTCTTC.

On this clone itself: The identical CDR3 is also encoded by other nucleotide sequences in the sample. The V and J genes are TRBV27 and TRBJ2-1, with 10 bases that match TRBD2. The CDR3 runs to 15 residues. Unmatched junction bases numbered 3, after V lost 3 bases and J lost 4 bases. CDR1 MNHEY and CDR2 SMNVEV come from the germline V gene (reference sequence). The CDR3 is CASSFLAGEYNEQFF. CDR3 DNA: TGTGCCAGCAGTTTTCTAGCGGGGGAATACAATGAGCAGTTCTTC.

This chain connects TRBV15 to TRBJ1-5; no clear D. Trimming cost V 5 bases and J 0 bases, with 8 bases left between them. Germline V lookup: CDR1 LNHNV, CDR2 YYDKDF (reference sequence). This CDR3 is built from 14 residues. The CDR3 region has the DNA TGTGCCACCAGCGGGTCCTATAGCAATCAGCCCCAGCATTTT. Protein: CATSGSYSNQPQHF.

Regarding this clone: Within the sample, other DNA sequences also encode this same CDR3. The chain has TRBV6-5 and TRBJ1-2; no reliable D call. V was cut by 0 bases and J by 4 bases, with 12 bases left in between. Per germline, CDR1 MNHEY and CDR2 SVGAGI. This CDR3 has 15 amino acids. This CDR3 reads CASSYSIRGGYGYTF. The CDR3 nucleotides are TGTGCCAGCAGTTACTCGATACGGGGTGGCTATGGCTACACCTTC.

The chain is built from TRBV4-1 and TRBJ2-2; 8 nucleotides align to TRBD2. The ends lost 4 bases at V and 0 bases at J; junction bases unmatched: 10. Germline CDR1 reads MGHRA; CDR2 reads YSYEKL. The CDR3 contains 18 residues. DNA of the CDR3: TGCGCCAGCAGCCCCCTAAGTAGCGGGACCCCGAACACCGGGGAGCTGTTTTTT. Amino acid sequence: CASSPLSSGTPNTGELFF.